Listed below are T cell receptor beta chains from one sample, sequenced in a study of CD8+ T cells in alopecia areata. Sequenced by immunoSEQ multiplex PCR; TCRdb stores in-frame clones only, minus some. There are about 160,000 clones in the sample; around three fifths occur only once, and roughly 0.85% lies in the top ten. The sequenced sample was CD4+ T cells sorted from blood, obtained at week 4, from a patient treated with tofacitinib. These TCRs come from a human donor with alopecia areata. The CDR3 runs from the conserved cysteine through the conserved F or W. The D gene is left open where the match is weak. The size of a clone is reported for some rows only, either as once, few or many, or as a class for expanded clones.

j_gene: TRBJ1-1; abundance: few; v_gene: TRBV29-1; d_gene: NA; CDR3nt: TGCAGCGTACAGCAAATGAACACTGAAGCTTTCTTT; CDR3aa: CSVQQMNTEAFF
j_gene: TRBJ1-1; abundance: NA; v_gene: TRBV29-1; d_gene: TRBD1; CDR3nt: TGCAGCGTTAAACCGGGACAGGGGGTCGCTTTCTTT; CDR3aa: CSVKPGQGVAFF
j_gene: TRBJ2-7; abundance: few; v_gene: TRBV10-3; d_gene: NA; CDR3nt: TGTGCCATCAGTGAGGACGCAAAGTCCTACGAGCAGTACTTC; CDR3aa: CAISEDAKSYEQYF
j_gene: TRBJ1-1; abundance: NA; v_gene: TRBV6-6; d_gene: NA; CDR3nt: TGTGCCAGCAGTCTCCCCGTGGGGAGCACTGAAGCTTTCTTT; CDR3aa: CASSLPVGSTEAFF
j_gene: TRBJ2-1; abundance: NA; v_gene: TRBV7-8; d_gene: NA; CDR3nt: TGTGCCAGGAGCTTAGTCGGGAATGAGCAGTTCTTC; CDR3aa: CARSLVGNEQFF
j_gene: TRBJ1-2; abundance: NA; v_gene: TRBV6-5; d_gene: TRBD1; CDR3nt: TGTGCCAGCAGTCCTCGACAGGGATGGGGCTACACCTTC; CDR3aa: CASSPRQGWGYTF
j_gene: TRBJ2-2; abundance: NA; v_gene: TRBV30; d_gene: NA; CDR3nt: TGTGCCTGGAGTAATCCGAAGGCGGGGCGGAACACCGGGGAGCTGTTTTTT; CDR3aa: CAWSNPKAGRNTGELFF
j_gene: TRBJ1-1; abundance: NA; v_gene: TRBV30; d_gene: NA; CDR3nt: TGTGCCTGGCGGGCCCCAGGACCTGAAGCTTTCTTT; CDR3aa: CAWRAPGPEAFF
j_gene: TRBJ2-3; abundance: NA; v_gene: TRBV5-1; d_gene: NA; CDR3nt: TGCGCCAGCAGCTTGTACAACCCCAGCGCAGATACGCAGTATTTT; CDR3aa: CASSLYNPSADTQYF
j_gene: TRBJ2-5; abundance: NA; v_gene: TRBV5-4; d_gene: TRBD2; CDR3nt: TGTGCCAGCAGCTTGGGTCGACTAGCGGGGGGTCAAGAGACCCAGTACTTC; CDR3aa: CASSLGRLAGGQETQYF
j_gene: TRBJ2-7; abundance: NA; v_gene: TRBV6-5; d_gene: TRBD1; CDR3nt: TGTGCCAGCAGTTACTTACAGGGGGCTACGAGGTGGGAGCAGTACTTC; CDR3aa: CASSYLQGATRWEQYF
j_gene: TRBJ2-7; abundance: few; v_gene: TRBV29-1; d_gene: TRBD1; CDR3nt: TGCAGCGTTGAAGATCGGAGACAGGGGATCGGCGAGCAGTACTTC; CDR3aa: CSVEDRRQGIGEQYF
j_gene: TRBJ1-6; abundance: once; v_gene: TRBV9; d_gene: NA; CDR3nt: TGTGCCACCCCATCCTCGGAAGATCAAAGGGATTCACCCCTCCACTTT; CDR3aa: CATPSSEDQRDSPLHF
j_gene: TRBJ2-5; abundance: NA; v_gene: TRBV19; d_gene: NA; CDR3nt: TGTGCCAGTAGTATGGGAACAGGGTCGGAGACCCAGTACTTC; CDR3aa: CASSMGTGSETQYF
j_gene: TRBJ2-3; abundance: NA; v_gene: TRBV9; d_gene: TRBD2; CDR3nt: TGTGCCAGCAGCGTAGATCCCATAGCGGGGGCCCTTCCTACGCAGTATTTT; CDR3aa: CASSVDPIAGALPTQYF
j_gene: TRBJ2-1; abundance: NA; v_gene: TRBV29-1; d_gene: NA; CDR3nt: TGCAGCGCCCACGACAGCAATGAGCAGTTCTTC; CDR3aa: CSAHDSNEQFF
j_gene: TRBJ2-1; abundance: NA; v_gene: TRBV30; d_gene: NA; CDR3nt: TGTGCCTGGAAACGAGGTGAGCAGTTCTTC; CDR3aa: CAWKRGEQFF
j_gene: TRBJ2-2; abundance: NA; v_gene: TRBV29-1; d_gene: NA; CDR3nt: TGCAGCGCGGGGCAGCTGAACACCGGGGAGCTGTTTTTT; CDR3aa: CSAGQLNTGELFF
j_gene: TRBJ1-1; abundance: NA; v_gene: TRBV5-1; d_gene: NA; CDR3nt: TGCGCCAGCAGCGCCATACAAGGGAACACTGAAGCTTTCTTT; CDR3aa: CASSAIQGNTEAFF
j_gene: TRBJ1-2; abundance: few; v_gene: TRBV4-2; d_gene: NA; CDR3nt: TGTGCCAGCAGCCAAGAATCAGGGCCCCCTAACTATGGCTACACCTTC; CDR3aa: CASSQESGPPNYGYTF